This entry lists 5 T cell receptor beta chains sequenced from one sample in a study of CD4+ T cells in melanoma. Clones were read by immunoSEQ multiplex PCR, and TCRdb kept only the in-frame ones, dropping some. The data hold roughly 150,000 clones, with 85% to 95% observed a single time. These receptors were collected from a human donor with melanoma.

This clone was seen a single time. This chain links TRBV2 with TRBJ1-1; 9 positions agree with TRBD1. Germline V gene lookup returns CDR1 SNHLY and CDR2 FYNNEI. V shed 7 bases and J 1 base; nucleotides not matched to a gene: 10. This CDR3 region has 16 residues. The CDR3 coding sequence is TGTGCCAGCACCCCGTGGGGACAGGGCCCGAACACTGAAGCTTTCTTT. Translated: CASTPWGQGPNTEAFF. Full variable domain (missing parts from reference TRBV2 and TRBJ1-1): EPEVTQTPSHQVTQMGQEVILRCVPISNHLYFYWYRQILGQKVEFLVSFYNNEISEKSEIFDDQFSVERPDGSNFTLKIRSTKLEDSAMYFCASTPWGQGPNTEAFFGQGTRLTVV.

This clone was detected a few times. The CDR3 region is CASRPFRTGHYEQYF. CDR3 in DNA: TGTGCCAGCAGACCGTTTCGGACAGGCCACTACGAGCAGTACTTC. The chain recombines TRBV6-1 with TRBJ2-7, with TRBD1 identical over 7 bases. CDR1 and CDR2 from the germline V gene are MNHNS and SASEGT. The CDR3 length is 15 residues. The V segment lost 6 bases and the J segment 3 bases; nucleotides outside the gene matches: 11.

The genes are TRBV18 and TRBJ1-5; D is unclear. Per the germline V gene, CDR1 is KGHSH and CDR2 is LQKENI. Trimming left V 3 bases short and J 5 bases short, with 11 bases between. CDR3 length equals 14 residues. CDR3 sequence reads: CASSPSPDHQPQHF. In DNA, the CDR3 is TGTGCCAGCTCACCTTCGCCAGACCATCAGCCCCAGCATTTT.

The CDR3 DNA sequence: TGTGCCAGCAGCACGGGACTAGCCCAAGAGACCCAGTACTTC. Residues: CASSTGLAQETQYF. V and J are TRBV7-2 and TRBJ2-5, with TRBD2 matching over 9 bases. Unmatched junction bases numbered 2, after V lost 5 bases and J lost 1 base. Per the germline V gene, CDR1 is SGHTA and CDR2 is FQGNSA. The CDR3 sequence is 14 residues long.

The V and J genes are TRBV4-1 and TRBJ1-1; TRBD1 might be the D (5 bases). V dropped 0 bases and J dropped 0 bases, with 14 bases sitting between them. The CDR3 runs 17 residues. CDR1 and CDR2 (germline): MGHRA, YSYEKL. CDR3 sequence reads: CASSQDRGGPLNTEAFF. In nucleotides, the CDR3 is TGCGCCAGCAGCCAAGATCGTGGGGGACCACTGAACACTGAAGCTTTCTTT.